This T cell receptor (beta chain) is from a study of blood T cell repertoires in COVID-19. Study in general: Researchers got acute and convalescent COVID-19 samples from the United States, Italy and Spain.

This clone appeared a few times. In the authors' workflow: Estimation of nucleated cell counts was performed using reference gene primer amplification. Sequencing used immunoSEQ multiplex PCR; TCRdb keeps in-frame clones, though not all of them. V and J calls and clone size follow that table, whereas D and trimming were derived from the DNA. Of approximately 130,000 clones listed, 75% to 90% were seen once; the top ten hold about 18%. V dropped 8 bases and J dropped 3; count of bases not matched to a gene: 21. The CDR3 extends over 18 amino acids. CDR1 WSHSY and CDR2 SAAADI come from the germline V gene.

This TCR came from a man aged 25 to 45 who had recovered from COVID-19. The sequencing input was PBMCs or T cells enriched from blood (not recorded which). The V gene is TRBV10-2, the J gene TRBJ1-1; 7 bases line up with TRBD1. CDR3 coding DNA: TGCGCCAGCGGGGAGGAGTTATCGACAGGGTCCATTGACACTGAAGCTTTCTTT. It specifies CASGEELSTGSIDTEAFF.